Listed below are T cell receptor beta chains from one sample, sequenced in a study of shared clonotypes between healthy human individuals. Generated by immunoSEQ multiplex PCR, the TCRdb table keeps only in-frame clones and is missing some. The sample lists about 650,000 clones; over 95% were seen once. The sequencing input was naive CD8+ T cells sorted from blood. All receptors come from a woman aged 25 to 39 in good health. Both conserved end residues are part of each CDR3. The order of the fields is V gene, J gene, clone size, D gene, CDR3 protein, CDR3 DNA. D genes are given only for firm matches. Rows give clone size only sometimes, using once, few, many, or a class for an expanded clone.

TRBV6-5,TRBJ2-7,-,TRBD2,CASSSVAGDVNEQYF,TGTGCCAGCAGTTCGGTAGCGGGAGATGTAAACGAGCAGTACTTC
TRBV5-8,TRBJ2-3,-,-,CASKHSDTQYF,TGTGCCAGCAAACATTCAGATACGCAGTATTTT
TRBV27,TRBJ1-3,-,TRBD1,CASSSKPGGAGNTIYF,TGTGCCAGCAGTAGCAAGCCAGGGGGCGCTGGAAACACCATATATTTT
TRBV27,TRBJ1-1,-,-,CASSPSGQNTEAFF,TGTGCCAGCAGTCCCTCGGGACAGAACACTGAAGCTTTCTTT
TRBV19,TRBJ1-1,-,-,CASSNRGGITEAFF,TGTGCCAGTAGTAATAGGGGAGGGATCACTGAAGCTTTCTTT
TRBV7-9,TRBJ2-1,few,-,CASSLWGDEQFF,TGTGCCAGCAGCTTATGGGGGGATGAGCAGTTCTTC
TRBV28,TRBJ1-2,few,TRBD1,CASSPGQPHYGYTF,TGTGCCAGCAGTCCGGGACAGCCACACTATGGCTACACCTTC
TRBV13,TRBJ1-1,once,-,CASSSGGGTEAFF,TGTGCCAGCAGCTCGGGGGGGGGCACTGAAGCTTTCTTT
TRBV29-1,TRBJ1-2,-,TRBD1,CSVEGHRGNYGYTF,TGCAGCGTTGAAGGCCACAGGGGTAACTATGGCTACACCTTC
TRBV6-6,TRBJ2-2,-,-,CASRSTGEGTGELFF,TGTGCCAGCAGATCGACAGGGGAGGGGACCGGGGAGCTGTTTTTT
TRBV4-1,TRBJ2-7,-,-,CASSAGPTLGEQYF,TGCGCCAGCAGCGCCGGGCCGACCTTGGGGGAGCAGTACTTC
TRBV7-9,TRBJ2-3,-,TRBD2,CASSLSSGSTDTQYF,TGTGCCAGCAGCTTGTCTAGCGGGAGTACAGATACGCAGTATTTT
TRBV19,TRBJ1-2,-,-,CASRLSSNYGYTF,TGTGCCAGTAGGCTTTCTTCTAACTATGGCTACACCTTC
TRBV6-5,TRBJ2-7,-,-,CASSYSGLNYEQYF,TGTGCCAGCAGTTACTCGGGACTGAACTACGAGCAGTACTTC
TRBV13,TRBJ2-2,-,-,CASSPLPGAGELFF,TGTGCCAGCAGCCCCCTACCAGGGGCCGGGGAGCTGTTTTTT
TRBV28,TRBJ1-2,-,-,CASRPFWTDDGYTF,TGTGCCAGCCGACCTTTCTGGACTGATGATGGCTACACCTTC
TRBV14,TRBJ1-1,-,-,CASSPVDGAEAFF,TGTGCCAGCAGCCCGGTGGACGGAGCTGAAGCTTTCTTT
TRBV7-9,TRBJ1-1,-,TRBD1,CASSITGEGEAFF,TGTGCCAGCAGCATTACAGGGGAGGGTGAAGCTTTCTTT
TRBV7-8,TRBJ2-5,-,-,CASSSLLGGYQETQYF,TGTGCCAGCAGCAGCCTACTCGGGGGCTACCAAGAGACCCAGTACTTC
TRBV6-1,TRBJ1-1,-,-,CASSEPPEAFF,TGTGCCAGCAGTGAACCGCCTGAAGCTTTCTTT
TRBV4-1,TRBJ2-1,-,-,CASSQEVGYGLHNEQFF,TGCGCCAGCAGCCAAGAGGTAGGCTACGGATTACACAATGAGCAGTTCTTC
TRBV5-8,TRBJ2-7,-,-,CASSMVGGEQYF,TGTGCCAGCAGCATGGTCGGGGGAGAGCAGTACTTC
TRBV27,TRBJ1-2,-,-,CASSGKGTGYGYTF,TGTGCCAGCAGTGGCAAAGGGACGGGCTATGGCTACACCTTC